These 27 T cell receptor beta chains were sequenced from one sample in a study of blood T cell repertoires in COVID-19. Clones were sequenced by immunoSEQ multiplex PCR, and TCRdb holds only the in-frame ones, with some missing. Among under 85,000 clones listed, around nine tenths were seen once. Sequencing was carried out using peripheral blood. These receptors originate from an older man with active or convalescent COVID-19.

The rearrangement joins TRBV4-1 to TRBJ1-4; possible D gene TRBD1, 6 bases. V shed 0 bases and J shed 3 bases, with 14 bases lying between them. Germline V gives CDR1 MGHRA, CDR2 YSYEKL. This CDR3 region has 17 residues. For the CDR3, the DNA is TGCGCCAGCAGCCAAGATAACAGGGCTGGCCCTAATGAAAAACTGTTTTTT. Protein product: CASSQDNRAGPNEKLFF.

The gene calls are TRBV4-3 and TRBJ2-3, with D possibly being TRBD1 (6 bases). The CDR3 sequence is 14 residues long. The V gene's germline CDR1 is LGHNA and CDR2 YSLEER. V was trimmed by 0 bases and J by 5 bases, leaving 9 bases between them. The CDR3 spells CASSQDGRGDTQYF. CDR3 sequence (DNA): TGCGCCAGCAGCCAAGACGGCAGGGGAGATACGCAGTATTTT.

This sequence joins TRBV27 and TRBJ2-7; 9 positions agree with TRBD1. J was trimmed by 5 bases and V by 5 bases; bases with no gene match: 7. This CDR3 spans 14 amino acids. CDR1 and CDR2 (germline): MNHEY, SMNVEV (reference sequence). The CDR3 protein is CASSLAGTGNEQYF. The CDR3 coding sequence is TGTGCCAGCAGTCTAGCCGGGACAGGGAACGAGCAGTACTTC.

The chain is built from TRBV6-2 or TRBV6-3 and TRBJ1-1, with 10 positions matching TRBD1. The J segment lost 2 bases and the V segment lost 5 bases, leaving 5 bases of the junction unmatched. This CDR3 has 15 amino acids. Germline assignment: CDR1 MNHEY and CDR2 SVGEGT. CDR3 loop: CASSGTGEVNTEAFF. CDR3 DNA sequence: TGTGCCAGCAGTGGGACAGGGGAGGTAAACACTGAAGCTTTCTTT.

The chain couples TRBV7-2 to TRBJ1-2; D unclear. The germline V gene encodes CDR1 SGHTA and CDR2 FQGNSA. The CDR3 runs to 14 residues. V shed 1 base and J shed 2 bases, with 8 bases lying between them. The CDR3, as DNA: TGTGCCAGCAGCTTAGTTTGGCAGAACTATGGCTACACCTTC. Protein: CASSLVWQNYGYTF.

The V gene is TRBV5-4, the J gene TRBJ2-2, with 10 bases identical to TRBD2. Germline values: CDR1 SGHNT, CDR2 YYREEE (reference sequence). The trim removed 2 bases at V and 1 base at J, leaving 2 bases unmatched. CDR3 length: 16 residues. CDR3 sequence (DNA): TGTGCCAGCAGCTTTAGCGGGGGGAAGAACACCGGGGAGCTGTTTTTT. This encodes CASSFSGGKNTGELFF.

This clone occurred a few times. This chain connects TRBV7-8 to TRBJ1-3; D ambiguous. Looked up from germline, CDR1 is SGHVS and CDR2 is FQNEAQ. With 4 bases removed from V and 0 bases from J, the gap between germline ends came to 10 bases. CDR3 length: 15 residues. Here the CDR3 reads CASSSWAGSGNTIYF. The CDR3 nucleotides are TGTGCCAGCAGCTCCTGGGCAGGCTCTGGAAACACCATATATTTT.

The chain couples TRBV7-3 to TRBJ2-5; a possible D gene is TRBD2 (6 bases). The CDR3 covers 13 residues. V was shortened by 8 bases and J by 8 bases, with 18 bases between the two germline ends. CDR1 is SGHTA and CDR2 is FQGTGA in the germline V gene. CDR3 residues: CASSPGFGRTQYF. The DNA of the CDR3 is TGTGCCAGCTCGCCGGGCTTCGGGAGAACCCAGTACTTC.

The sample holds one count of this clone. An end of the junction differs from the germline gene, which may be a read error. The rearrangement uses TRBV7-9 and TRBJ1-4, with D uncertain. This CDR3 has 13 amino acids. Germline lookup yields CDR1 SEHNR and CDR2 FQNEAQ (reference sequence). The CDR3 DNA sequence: TGTGCCGGCAGACGGAGAGACAATGAAAAACTGTTTTTT. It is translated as CAGRRRDNEKLFF.

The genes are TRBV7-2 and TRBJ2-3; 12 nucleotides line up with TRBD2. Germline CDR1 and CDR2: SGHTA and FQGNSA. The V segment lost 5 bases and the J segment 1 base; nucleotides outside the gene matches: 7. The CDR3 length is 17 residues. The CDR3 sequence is CASSLRTSGDGTDTQYF. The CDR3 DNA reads TGTGCCAGCAGCCTTCGGACTAGCGGGGACGGCACAGATACGCAGTATTTT.

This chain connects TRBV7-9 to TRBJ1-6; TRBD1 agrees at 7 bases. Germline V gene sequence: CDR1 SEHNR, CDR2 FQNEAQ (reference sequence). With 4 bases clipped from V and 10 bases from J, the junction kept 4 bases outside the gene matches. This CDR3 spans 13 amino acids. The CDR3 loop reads CASSSTGPSPLHF. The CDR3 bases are TGTGCCAGCAGCTCGACAGGGCCCTCACCCCTCCACTTT.

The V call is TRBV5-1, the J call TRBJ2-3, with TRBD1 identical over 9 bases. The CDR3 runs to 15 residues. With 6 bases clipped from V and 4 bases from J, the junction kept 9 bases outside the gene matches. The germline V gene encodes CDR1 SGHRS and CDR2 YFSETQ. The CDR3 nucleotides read TGCGCCAGCACCCCTGGGGGACAGGGTCCAGATACGCAGTATTTT. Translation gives CASTPGGQGPDTQYF.

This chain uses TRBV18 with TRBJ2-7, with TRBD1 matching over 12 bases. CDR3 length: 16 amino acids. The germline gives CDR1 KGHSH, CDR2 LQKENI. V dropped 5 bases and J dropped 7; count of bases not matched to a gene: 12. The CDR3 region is CASSNIRDRGRGEQYF. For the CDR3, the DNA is TGTGCCAGCTCAAATATCCGGGACAGGGGGCGGGGTGAGCAGTACTTC.

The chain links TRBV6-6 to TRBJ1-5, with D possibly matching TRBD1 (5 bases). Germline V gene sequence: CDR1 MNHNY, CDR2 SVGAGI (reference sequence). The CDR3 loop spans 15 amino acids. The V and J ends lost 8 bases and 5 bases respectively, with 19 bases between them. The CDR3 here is CASAPFHQGDQPQHF. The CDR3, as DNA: TGTGCCAGCGCCCCTTTTCACCAGGGTGATCAGCCCCAGCATTTT.

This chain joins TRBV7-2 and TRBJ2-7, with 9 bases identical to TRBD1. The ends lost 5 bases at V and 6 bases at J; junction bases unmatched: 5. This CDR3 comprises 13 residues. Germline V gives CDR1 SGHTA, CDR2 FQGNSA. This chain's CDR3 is CASSRDRVSEQYF. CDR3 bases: TGTGCCAGCAGCCGGGACAGGGTATCCGAGCAGTACTTC.

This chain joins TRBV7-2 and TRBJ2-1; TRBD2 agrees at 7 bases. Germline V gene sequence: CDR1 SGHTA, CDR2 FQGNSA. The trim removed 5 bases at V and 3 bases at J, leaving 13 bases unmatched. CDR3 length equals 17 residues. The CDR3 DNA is TGTGCCAGCAGCCGGTATAGGGTAGCGGGCAGCTACAATGAGCAGTTCTTC. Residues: CASSRYRVAGSYNEQFF.

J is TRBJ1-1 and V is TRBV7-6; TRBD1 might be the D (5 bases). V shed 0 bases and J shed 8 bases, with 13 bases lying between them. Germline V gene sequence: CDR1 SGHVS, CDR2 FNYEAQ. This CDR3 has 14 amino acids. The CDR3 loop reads CASSLAPGEGEAFF. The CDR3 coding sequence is TGTGCCAGCAGCTTAGCGCCCGGGGAGGGGGAAGCTTTCTTT.

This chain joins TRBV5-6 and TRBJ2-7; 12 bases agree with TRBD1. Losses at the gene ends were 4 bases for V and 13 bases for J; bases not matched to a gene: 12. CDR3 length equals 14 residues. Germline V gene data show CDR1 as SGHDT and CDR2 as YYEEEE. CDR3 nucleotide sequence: TGTGCCAGCAGCCCAGGGACAGGGGGCAGGGGAAAATACTTC. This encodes CASSPGTGGRGKYF.

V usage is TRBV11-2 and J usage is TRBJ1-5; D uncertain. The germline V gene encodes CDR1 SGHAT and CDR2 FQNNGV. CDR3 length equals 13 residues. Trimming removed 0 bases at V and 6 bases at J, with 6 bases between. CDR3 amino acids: CASSLDSPQPQHF. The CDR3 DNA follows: TGTGCCAGCAGCTTAGATAGTCCTCAGCCCCAGCATTTT.

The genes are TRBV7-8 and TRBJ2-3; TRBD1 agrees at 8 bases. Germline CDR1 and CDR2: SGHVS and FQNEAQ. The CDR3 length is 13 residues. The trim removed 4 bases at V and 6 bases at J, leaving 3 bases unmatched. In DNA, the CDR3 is TGTGCCAGCAGCTCAAACAGGGGGGATACGCAGTATTTT. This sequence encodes CASSSNRGDTQYF.

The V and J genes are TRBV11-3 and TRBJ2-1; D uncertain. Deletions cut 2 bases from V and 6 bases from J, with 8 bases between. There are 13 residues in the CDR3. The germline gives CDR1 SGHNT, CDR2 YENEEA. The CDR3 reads CASSLMLSNEQFF. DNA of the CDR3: TGTGCCAGCAGCTTAATGCTTAGCAATGAGCAGTTCTTC. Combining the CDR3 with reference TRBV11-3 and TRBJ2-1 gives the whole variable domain EAGVVQSPRYKIIEKKQPVAFWCNPISGHNTLYWYLQNLGQGPELLIRYENEEAVDDSQLPKDRFSAERLKGVDSTLKIQPAELGDSAVYLCASSLMLSNEQFFGPGTRLTVL.

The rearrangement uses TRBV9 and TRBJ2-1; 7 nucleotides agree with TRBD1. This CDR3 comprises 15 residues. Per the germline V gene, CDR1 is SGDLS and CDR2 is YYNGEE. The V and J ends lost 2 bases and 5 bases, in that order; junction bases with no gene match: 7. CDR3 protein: CASSVIRQGNNEQFF. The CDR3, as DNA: TGTGCCAGCAGCGTCATACGACAGGGAAACAATGAGCAGTTCTTC.

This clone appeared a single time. The CDR3 region has the DNA TGTGCCAGTAGTCCCCGGACAGGGGCCAACTATGGCTACACCTTC. Its protein is CASSPRTGANYGYTF. The V and J genes are TRBV19 and TRBJ1-2, with 9 bases identical to TRBD1. With V trimmed by 5 bases and J by 2 bases, 6 bases remained unmatched. The CDR3 is 15 amino acids. Germline CDR1 LNHDA, CDR2 SQIVND (reference sequence).

The DNA for the CDR3 is TGCGCCAGCAGCCAAGATATACAGGATTATAATTCACCCCTCCACTTT. Translation gives CASSQDIQDYNSPLHF. The chain is built from TRBV4-1 and TRBJ1-6, with a tentative D call TRBD1 (5 bases). This CDR3 is 16 amino acids long. The V gene's germline CDR1 is MGHRA and CDR2 YSYEKL. V was cut by 0 bases and J by 4 bases, with 10 bases left in between.

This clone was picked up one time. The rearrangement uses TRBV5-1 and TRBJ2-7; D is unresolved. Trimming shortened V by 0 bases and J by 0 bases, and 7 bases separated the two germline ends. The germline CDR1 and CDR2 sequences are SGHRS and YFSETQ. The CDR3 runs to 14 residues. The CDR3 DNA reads TGCGCCAGCAGCTTGGTGCCCAGCTCCTACGAGCAGTACTTC. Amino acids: CASSLVPSSYEQYF.

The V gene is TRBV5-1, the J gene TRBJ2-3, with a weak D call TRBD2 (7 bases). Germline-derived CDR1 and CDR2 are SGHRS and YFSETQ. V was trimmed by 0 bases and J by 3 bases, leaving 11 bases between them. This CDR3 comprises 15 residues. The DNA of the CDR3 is TGCGCCAGCAGCTTGGGTGGGGGGGCAACAGATACGCAGTATTTT. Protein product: CASSLGGGATDTQYF. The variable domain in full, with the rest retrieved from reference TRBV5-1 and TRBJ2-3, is KAGVTQTPRYLIKTRGQQVTLSCSPISGHRSVSWYQQTPGQGLQFLFEYFSETQRNKGNFPGRFSGRQFSNSRSEMNVSTLELGDSALYLCASSLGGGATDTQYFGPGTRLTVL.

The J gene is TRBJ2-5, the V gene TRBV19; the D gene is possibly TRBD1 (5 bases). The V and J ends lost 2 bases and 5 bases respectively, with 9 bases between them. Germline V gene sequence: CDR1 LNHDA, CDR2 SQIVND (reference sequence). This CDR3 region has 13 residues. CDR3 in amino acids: CASSIQGGETQYF. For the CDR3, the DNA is TGTGCCAGTAGTATACAGGGTGGGGAGACCCAGTACTTC.